The clone carrying this TCR beta chain was seen a handful of times. The data stem from a study of CD8+CD57+ T cells in acquired aplastic anemia. Germline V gene data show CDR1 as SGHVS and CDR2 as FQNEAQ. This CDR3 comprises 13 residues. V dropped 8 bases and J dropped 4 bases, with 14 bases sitting between them. CDR3 and TCR beta VDJ profiling relied on a genomic DNA template. TCRdb re-called the reads through MiXCR, storing one row per CDR3 protein. The table shows some 170,000 distinct CDR3 sequences, with nearly 65% occurring only once. Patients who underwent sequencing had shown CD8+CD57+ cell expansion by flow cytometry. Patients were therapy-naive when their blood was sampled.

Sequencing input: sorted CD4+, CD8+, or CD8+CD57+ T cells (not recorded which) from PBMCs. The sequence derives from a human donor with aplastic anemia. The chain employs TRBV7-8 and TRBJ2-5, with D unclear. CDR3 loop: CASYRWVGETQYF. The CDR3 region has the DNA TGTGCCAGCTATAGGTGGGTGGGAGAGACCCAGTACTTC.